Each of the 13 T cell receptor beta chains below was sequenced from the same sample in a study of blood T cells in healthy people across ages. For the second PCR, which ran for about 6 to 12 cycles, a sample-barcoded 5' primer and a J-beta primer mix were used. TCRdb called the 5' RACE reads again in MiXCR, with one record for every CDR3 protein. The sample records around 1.5 million distinct CDR3 sequences, about 32% being singletons. The sequenced material came from blood. These receptors were obtained from a woman aged 30 to 39 in good health.

The rearrangement joins TRBV2 to TRBJ2-1; 12 nucleotides agree with TRBD1. Germline V gives CDR1 SNHLY, CDR2 FYNNEI. The junction had 6 bases not matched to a gene; V was cut back by 6 bases and J by 6 bases. CDR3 length: 15 residues. The CDR3 DNA reads as TGTGCCAGCAGCGAAACGGGACAGGGGGCCAATGAGCAGTTCTTC. Its protein product is CASSETGQGANEQFF.

The chain employs TRBV25-1 and TRBJ2-7, with a possible D match to TRBD1 (5 bases). V was trimmed by 3 bases and J by 5 bases, leaving 23 bases between them. The CDR3 is 17 amino acids. The germline CDR1 and CDR2 sequences are MGHDK and SYGVNS. The CDR3 DNA is TGTGCCAGCAGTGAGCCCTACAGGCGGCGCGTTTGGAACGAGCAGTACTTC. It codes for CASSEPYRRRVWNEQYF.

The rearrangement uses TRBV6-1 and TRBJ1-2; D remains unclear. V shed 7 bases and J shed 0 bases, with 12 bases lying between them. Germline V gene sequence: CDR1 MNHNS, CDR2 SASEGT. This CDR3 has 14 residues. CDR3 in DNA: TGTGCCAGCAAGGCCGCCTTCGCTAACTATGGCTACACCTTC. This gives the protein CASKAAFANYGYTF.

This clonotype appeared many times. This chain joins TRBV9 and TRBJ1-1; possible D gene TRBD1, 6 bases. Trimming stripped 8 bases from V and 3 bases from J, with 14 bases between. The germline gives CDR1 SGDLS, CDR2 YYNGEE. The CDR3 runs to 13 residues. The CDR3 nucleotides are TGTGCCAGTTCAATGGACAGCCACACTGAAGCTTTCTTT. Translating gives CASSMDSHTEAFF. Full variable domain (missing parts from reference TRBV9 and TRBJ1-1): DSGVTQTPKHLITATGQRVTLRCSPRSGDLSVYWYQQSLDQGLQFLIQYYNGEERAKGNILERFSAQQFPDLHSELNLSSLELGDSALYFCASSMDSHTEAFFGQGTRLTVV.

V gene TRBV21-1 combines with J gene TRBJ1-5; the D call in the table, TRBD1, was not verified against the DNA. TRBV21-1 is classified as a pseudogene. The CDR3 extends over 15 amino acids. The CDR3 DNA reads TGTGCCAGCCCCAAGATTGGACAGGTCAATCGGCCCCAGCATTTT. Translation: CASPKIGQVNRPQHF.

The rearrangement joins TRBV20-1 to TRBJ2-5; D gene ambiguous. V lost 3 bases to trimming and J lost 1 base, with 9 bases between them. Germline CDR1 reads DFQATT; CDR2 reads SNEGSKA (reference sequence). The CDR3 totals 13 residues. CDR3 residues: CSARINSQETQYF. CDR3 DNA: TGCAGTGCTAGGATTAACAGCCAAGAGACCCAGTACTTC.

The CDR3 protein is CACDRETNEKLFF. The DNA of the CDR3 is TGTGCCTGCGACAGGGAGACTAATGAAAAACTGTTTTTT. V usage is TRBV30 and J usage is TRBJ1-4, with TRBD1 identical over 7 bases. V lost 6 bases, J lost 2 bases, and 3 bases stayed unmatched. Germline CDR1 is GTSNPN and CDR2 is SVGIG (reference sequence). CDR3 length: 13 residues.

Comments on this clonotype: A much more abundant neighbour one base away suggests this may be a read error. The rearrangement links TRBV3-1 to TRBJ1-2; D gene uncertain. The germline CDR1 and CDR2 sequences are LGHDT and YNNKEL (reference sequence). This CDR3 is built from 12 residues. Here the CDR3 DNA reads TGTGCCAGCAACCAACGGGAGTATGGCTACACCTTC. Protein: CASNQREYGYTF.

This clonotype showed up just a few times. The chain employs TRBV7-2 and TRBJ2-4, with TRBD2 matching 9 bases. The CDR3 sequence is 15 residues long. The ends lost 2 bases at V and 11 bases at J; junction bases unmatched: 10. Germline CDR1 reads SGHTA; CDR2 reads FQGNSA. CDR3 loop: CASSLKNSGRFLQYF. Written as DNA, the CDR3 is TGTGCCAGCAGCTTAAAAAATAGCGGGAGATTCCTTCAGTACTTC. Complete variable domain (other parts from reference TRBV7-2 and TRBJ2-4): GAGVSQSPSNKVTEKGKDVELRCDPISGHTALYWYRQSLGQGLEFLIYFQGNSAPDKSGLPSDRFSAERTGGSVSTLTIQRTQQEDSAVYLCASSLKNSGRFLQYFGAGTRLSVL.

J is TRBJ2-7 and V is TRBV11-2; either TRBD1 or TRBD2 may fit D (7 bases each). Trimming stripped 1 base from V and 3 bases from J, with 16 bases between. Germline V gene lookup returns CDR1 SGHAT and CDR2 FQNNGV. The CDR3 is made up of 16 amino acids. In DNA form, the CDR3 reads TGTGCCAGCAGCTTAGCTCCCAGGGGGGGTGTCTACGAGCAGTACTTC. Translation: CASSLAPRGGVYEQYF.

The chain has TRBV3-1 and TRBJ2-5; D gene unclear. Trimming cost V 8 bases and J 5 bases, with 9 bases left between them. This CDR3 comprises 11 residues. Germline loops: CDR1 LGHDT, CDR2 YNNKEL (reference sequence). The CDR3 coding sequence is TGTGCCAGCGGCAACGGGGAGACCCAGTACTTC. Protein sequence: CASGNGETQYF.

This clonotype was counted between two and nine times. This sequence joins TRBV20-1 and TRBJ2-1, with D perhaps TRBD2 (6 bases). CDR1 is DFQATT and CDR2 is SNEGSKA in the germline V gene (reference sequence). The CDR3 is made up of 14 amino acids. V gave up 4 bases and J gave up 0 bases, with 10 bases separating them. The CDR3 nucleotides read TGCAGTGCTACTAGCGTACTCTCCTACAATGAGCAGTTCTTC. Amino acids: CSATSVLSYNEQFF.

This clonotype has a handful of counts. The chain recombines TRBV11-2 with TRBJ2-3; perhaps TRBD1 as D (6 bases). The CDR3 is 13 amino acids. Per the germline V gene, CDR1 is SGHAT and CDR2 is FQNNGV. With 3 bases removed from V and 8 bases from J, the gap between germline ends came to 12 bases. The CDR3 bases are TGTGCCAGCAGCTTTCCTGGGGGCAGTACGCAGTATTTT. Its translation is CASSFPGGSTQYF. The full variable domain, rest sourced from reference TRBV11-2 and TRBJ2-3, is EAGVAQSPRYKIIEKRQSVAFWCNPISGHATLYWYQQILGQGPKLLIQFQNNGVVDDSQLPKDRFSAERLKGVDSTLKIQPAKLEDSAVYLCASSFPGGSTQYFGPGTRLTVL.